This T cell receptor (beta chain) was retrieved from a study of T cells in Graves' hyperthyroidism and ophthalmopathy. General study findings and limits: Peripheral blood also featured most of the thyroid clonotypes expanded above 0.001.

Trimming stripped 7 bases from V and 2 bases from J, with 14 bases between. CDR3 length: 14 residues. CDR1 is SEHNR and CDR2 is FQNEAQ in the germline V gene (reference sequence). Exclusion criteria comprised uncontrolled infection, other autoimmune disease, pregnancy or lactation. This clonotype was counted many times. Antigen unknown. Authors of the study amplified TCR beta CDR3 regions from RNA transcripts. The TCR CDR3 was amplified in a first-round RT-PCR using the HTBI primer set. TCRdb re-derived calls from the multiplex PCR reads in MiXCR, one entry per CDR3 protein. The data show 300,000 or so distinct CDR3 sequences, with around 16% seen just once and 33% held by the top ten.

Sequencing was done on a sample of blood. The V and J genes are TRBV7-9 and TRBJ2-5; possible D gene TRBD2, 5 bases. The TCR comes from a young man with Graves' hyperthyroidism. The CDR3 nucleotides are TGTGCCAGCAAAAGGACCGGGGAACAAGAGACCCAGTACTTC. Its translation: CASKRTGEQETQYF.